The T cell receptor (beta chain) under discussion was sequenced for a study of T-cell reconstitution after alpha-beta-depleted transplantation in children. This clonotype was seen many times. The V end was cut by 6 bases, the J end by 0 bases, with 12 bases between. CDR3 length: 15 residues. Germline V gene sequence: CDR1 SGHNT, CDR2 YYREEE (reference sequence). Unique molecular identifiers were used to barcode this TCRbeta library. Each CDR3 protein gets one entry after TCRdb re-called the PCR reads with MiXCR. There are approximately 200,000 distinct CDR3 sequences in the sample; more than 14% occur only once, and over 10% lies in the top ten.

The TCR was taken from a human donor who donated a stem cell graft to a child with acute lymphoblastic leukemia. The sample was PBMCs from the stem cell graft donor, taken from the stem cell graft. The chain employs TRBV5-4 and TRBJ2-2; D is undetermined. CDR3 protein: CASTSIAPNTGELFF. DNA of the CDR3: TGTGCCAGCACCTCGATAGCACCGAACACCGGGGAGCTGTTTTTT.